A single sample is the source of the 22 T cell receptor beta chains below, sequenced in a study of CD8 T cells in ankylosing spondylitis. TCRdb fed the 5' RACE reads into MiXCR, producing one record per CDR3 protein. The sample gives about 300,000 distinct CDR3 sequences, around 10% of which show up once; roughly 9.2% is in the top ten. The sample comprised blood, either unsorted or a sorted T cell fraction (not recorded which). The origin of the receptors is a female donor with ankylosing spondylitis or in good health (not recorded which).

This clonotype was recorded many times. The chain's CDR3 is CASSPFQALYYGYTF. In DNA, the CDR3 is TGTGCCAGCAGCCCCTTCCAGGCCCTCTACTATGGCTACACCTTC. The genes are TRBV28 and TRBJ1-2; D unclear. Trimming left V 6 bases short and J 3 bases short, with 17 bases between. This CDR3 region has 15 residues. CDR1 and CDR2 (germline): MDHEN, SYDVKM.

A remark on this clonotype: The conserved closing phenylalanine or tryptophan is absent in this CDR3, likely reflecting a read error. The rearrangement uses TRBV5-1 and TRBJ2-1, with a possible D match to TRBD2 (5 bases). Germline V CDR1 and CDR2: SGHRS, YFSETQ. Trimming cost V 4 bases and J 10 bases, with 21 bases left between them. The CDR3 is 15 residues long. The CDR3 loop reads CASSASGSQVGEQFY. The CDR3, as DNA: TGCGCCAGCAGCGCCTCGGGGTCCCAGGTCGGCGAGCAGTTCTAC.

This clonotype was counted ten times or more. This rearrangement joins TRBV12-3 or TRBV12-4 to TRBJ1-6; D gene ambiguous. This CDR3 has 15 residues. The germline V and J ends were trimmed by 1 base and 3 bases, with 7 bases remaining between them. The CDR3 DNA reads TGTGCCAGCAGTTTAGTGGTTGGCTATAATTCACCCCTCCACTTT. Amino acid sequence: CASSLVVGYNSPLHF.

This clonotype was seen many times. V and J are TRBV5-1 and TRBJ2-7, with D possibly TRBD1 on 6 matching bases. Trimming took off 4 bases at V and 3 bases at J, with 17 bases between the two ends. Germline-derived CDR1 and CDR2 are SGHRS and YFSETQ. This CDR3 is built from 15 residues. DNA of the CDR3: TGCGCCAGCAGCCCAGTGACAGGTAAAGTCTACGAGCAGTACTTC. Protein product: CASSPVTGKVYEQYF.

This clonotype was seen repeatedly, ten times or more. CDR3 coding DNA: TGCGCCAGCAGCTTGGGACAGGGAACCGCCGAGCAGTACTTC. Protein product: CASSLGQGTAEQYF. The chain couples TRBV5-1 to TRBJ2-7; TRBD1 matches at 7 bases. The V gene end was trimmed by 0 bases and the J gene end by 6 bases; junction bases not matched to a gene: 6. Germline lookup yields CDR1 SGHRS and CDR2 YFSETQ. This CDR3 spans 14 amino acids.

This clonotype was detected ten times or more. J is TRBJ2-7 and V is TRBV6-5; D may match TRBD1 or TRBD2 (7 bases each). The CDR3 consists of 16 residues. Germline values: CDR1 MNHEY, CDR2 SVGAGI. The ends were cut back, 0 bases at V and 0 bases at J, with 12 bases in the middle. CDR3 sequence reads: CASSYSSGDSSYEQYF. CDR3 DNA: TGTGCCAGCAGTTACTCGAGCGGGGACAGCTCCTACGAGCAGTACTTC.

This clonotype was seen repeatedly, ten times or more. The V gene is TRBV28, the J gene TRBJ1-5; D is ambiguous. CDR3 size: 15 residues. Germline V gives CDR1 MDHEN, CDR2 SYDVKM. Trimming stripped 5 bases from V and 4 bases from J, with 15 bases between. The chain's CDR3 is CASSRDTGGNQPQHF. CDR3 in DNA: TGTGCCAGCAGTAGAGATACCGGAGGGAATCAGCCCCAGCATTTT.

The chain joins TRBV5-5 to TRBJ2-7; D remains unclear. The CDR3 spans 15 residues. Trimming shortened V by 1 base and J by 2 bases, and 13 bases separated the two germline ends. Germline assignment: CDR1 SGHKS and CDR2 YYEKEE (reference sequence). The CDR3 sequence: CASSLWKGQTYEQYF. The CDR3, as DNA: TGTGCCAGCAGCTTGTGGAAAGGGCAGACCTACGAGCAGTACTTC. Based on the CDR3 plus reference TRBV5-5 and TRBJ2-7, the full variable domain is DAGVTQSPTHLIKTRGQQVTLRCSPISGHKSVSWYQQVLGQGPQFIFQYYEKEERGRGNFPDRFSARQFPNYSSELNVNALLLGDSALYLCASSLWKGQTYEQYFGPGTRLTVT.

The chain is built from TRBV20-1 and TRBJ1-1, with 7 bases fitting TRBD1. The length of the CDR3 is 15 residues. V shed 1 base and J 4 bases; nucleotides not matched to a gene: 9. Germline-derived CDR1 and CDR2 are DFQATT and SNEGSKA (reference sequence). The CDR3 bases are TGCAGTGCTAGAGCCCCGACAGGGATGAGCACTGAAGCTTTCTTT. Translation: CSARAPTGMSTEAFF.

This clonotype was observed a handful of times. This sequence joins TRBV6-1 and TRBJ2-3; D uncertain. Trimming left V 10 bases short and J 1 base short, with 6 bases between. The CDR3 is 11 residues long. Germline-derived CDR1 and CDR2 are MNHNS and SASEGT. This CDR3 is CATCGTDTQYF. The CDR3 DNA is TGTGCCACCTGTGGCACAGATACGCAGTATTTT.

This clonotype was seen many times. V usage is TRBV29-1 and J usage is TRBJ2-5, with 11 bases aligning to TRBD1. CDR1 is SQVTM, CDR2 ANQGSEA, per germline. The CDR3 is made up of 13 amino acids. V trimming: 7 bases; J trimming: 5 bases; junction bases outside the gene matches: 6. The CDR3 coding sequence is TGCAGCGCCCGGACAGGGGGCAGGGAGACCCAGTACTTC. Amino acid sequence: CSARTGGRETQYF.

This clonotype was detected a few times. Here the CDR3 reads CASSLTANNQPQHF. The CDR3 DNA reads TGTGCCAGTAGCCTGACAGCGAACAATCAGCCCCAGCATTTT. The V call is TRBV19, the J call TRBJ1-5; possible D gene TRBD1, 5 bases. CDR1 is LNHDA and CDR2 is SQIVND in the germline V gene (reference sequence). The CDR3 extends over 14 amino acids. V lost 6 bases and J lost 3, with 12 bases in between.

This clonotype was recorded at least ten times. The V call is TRBV12-3 or TRBV12-4, the J call TRBJ1-1, with 8 bases matching TRBD1. Unmatched junction bases numbered 12, after V lost 7 bases and J lost 8 bases. The CDR3 loop spans 14 amino acids. CDR3 loop: CASTRDRSRPEAFF. In nucleotides, the CDR3 is TGTGCCAGCACCCGGGACAGGTCGAGACCAGAAGCTTTCTTT.

The J gene is TRBJ1-3, the V gene TRBV5-1; 7 bases match TRBD1. The CDR3 totals 17 residues. Germline V lookup: CDR1 SGHRS, CDR2 YFSETQ. V dropped 0 bases and J dropped 1; count of bases not matched to a gene: 7. The CDR3 protein is CASSLARAGQSGNTIYF. CDR3 DNA: TGCGCCAGCAGCTTGGCGCGTGCGGGACAGTCTGGAAACACCATATATTTT.

In its sample, this clonotype was seen many times. The V gene is TRBV27, the J gene TRBJ2-1; perhaps TRBD1 as D (5 bases). Trimming left V 6 bases short and J 6 bases short, with 9 bases between. Germline V lookup: CDR1 MNHEY, CDR2 SMNVEV (reference sequence). The CDR3 totals 12 residues. This CDR3 is CASRQVGNEQFF. CDR3 in DNA: TGTGCCAGCAGACAGGTCGGCAATGAGCAGTTCTTC.

V usage is TRBV20-1 and J usage is TRBJ1-2; 7 nucleotides match TRBD1. V gave up 3 bases and J gave up 8 bases; unmatched junction bases: 15. Germline CDR1 and CDR2: DFQATT and SNEGSKA (reference sequence). CDR3 length: 15 residues. The CDR3 DNA reads TGCAGTGCTAGCGTTTCGGGGCAGGGGGTTATCGGCTACACCTTC. It specifies CSASVSGQGVIGYTF.

This clonotype was found a few times. This rearrangement joins TRBV20-1 to TRBJ1-1; possibly TRBD1 for D (5 bases). The CDR3 covers 12 residues. In germline, CDR1 is DFQATT, CDR2 SNEGSKA (reference sequence). Trimming left V 6 bases short and J 6 bases short, with 14 bases between. DNA for the CDR3: TGCAGTGCCGCCAGGGAGAGGGCTGAAGCTTTCTTT. Translating it yields CSAARERAEAFF.

This clonotype has a handful of counts. The chain joins TRBV28 to TRBJ2-4; 7 positions match TRBD1. V was clipped by 2 bases and J by 0 bases; unmatched bases: 16. Germline lookup yields CDR1 MDHEN and CDR2 SYDVKM. The CDR3 is made up of 20 amino acids. The CDR3 coding sequence is TGTGCCAGCAGTTTAGACCCGGGGACAGCCCGTCTTATAGCCAAAAACATTCAGTACTTC. This sequence encodes CASSLDPGTARLIAKNIQYF. The full variable domain, with the rest looked up from reference TRBV28 and TRBJ2-4, is DVKVTQSSRYLVKRTGEKVFLECVQDMDHENMFWYRQDPGLGLRLIYFSYDVKMKEKGDIPEGYSVSREKKERFSLILESASTNQTSMYLCASSLDPGTARLIAKNIQYFGAGTRLSVL.

In its sample, this clonotype was seen many times. This chain connects TRBV20-1 to TRBJ1-2; 10 bases are shared with TRBD1. J gave up 1 base and V 3 bases, and 8 bases lay outside the gene matches. CDR1 and CDR2 from the germline V gene are DFQATT and SNEGSKA (reference sequence). This CDR3 is 16 amino acids long. CDR3 sequence: CSARVWTGGDNYGYTF. The CDR3 nucleotides are TGCAGTGCTAGGGTGTGGACAGGGGGTGATAACTATGGCTACACCTTC.

This clonotype was observed at least ten times. The CDR3 sequence is CASSLRREDGEQYF. The CDR3, as DNA: TGTGCCAGCAGCTTAAGGCGGGAGGATGGCGAGCAGTACTTC. The V gene is TRBV7-2, the J gene TRBJ2-7, with 8 nucleotides matching TRBD2. V lost 2 bases to trimming and J lost 6 bases; unmatched junction nucleotides: 6. Per germline, CDR1 SGHTA and CDR2 FQGNSA. The CDR3 length is 14 residues.

The chain recombines TRBV5-1 with TRBJ1-1, with 7 bases aligning to TRBD1. The CDR3 has 14 amino acids. Unmatched junction bases numbered 9, after V lost 7 bases and J lost 3 bases. In germline, CDR1 is SGHRS, CDR2 YFSETQ. The CDR3 reads CASGKTGVYTEAFF. The CDR3 region has the DNA TGCGCCAGCGGAAAAACAGGGGTTTACACTGAAGCTTTCTTT. Full variable domain (missing parts from reference TRBV5-1 and TRBJ1-1): KAGVTQTPRYLIKTRGQQVTLSCSPISGHRSVSWYQQTPGQGLQFLFEYFSETQRNKGNFPGRFSGRQFSNSRSEMNVSTLELGDSALYLCASGKTGVYTEAFFGQGTRLTVV.

Of note for this clonotype: A single base separates this from a much larger clone, so it may be a read error. The chain uses TRBV5-1 and TRBJ2-1; D is uncertain. The germline gives CDR1 SGHRS, CDR2 YFSETQ. The CDR3 runs to 14 residues. CDR3 sequence reads: CASSLGNSYNEQLF. The CDR3 DNA follows: TGCGCCAGCAGCTTGGGTAACTCCTACAATGAGCAGCTCTTC.